This TCR beta chain was sequenced for a study of blood T cell repertoires in COVID-19. Study in general: Sites across the United States, Italy and Spain contributed samples from acute and convalescent COVID-19.

The assay was immunoSEQ multiplex PCR, and TCRdb's table has in-frame clones only and misses some. The sample holds fewer than 150,000 clones, 70% to 90% seen once. Trimming pared 2 bases from V and 8 bases from J, leaving 8 bases between. The germline V gene encodes CDR1 SGHAT and CDR2 FQNNGV. CDR3 size: 12 residues. Sequencing was carried out using peripheral blood. The rearrangement joins TRBV11-2 to TRBJ2-3, with D perhaps TRBD2 (5 bases). The TCR comes from an older woman with acute or convalescent COVID-19. CDR3 loop: CASSLFRGTQYF. CDR3 coding DNA: TGTGCCAGCAGCTTATTCCGGGGTACGCAGTATTTT. Full variable domain (outside the CDR3, taken from reference TRBV11-2 and TRBJ2-3): EAGVAQSPRYKIIEKRQSVAFWCNPISGHATLYWYQQILGQGPKLLIQFQNNGVVDDSQLPKDRFSAERLKGVDSTLKIQPAKLEDSAVYLCASSLFRGTQYFGPGTRLTVL.